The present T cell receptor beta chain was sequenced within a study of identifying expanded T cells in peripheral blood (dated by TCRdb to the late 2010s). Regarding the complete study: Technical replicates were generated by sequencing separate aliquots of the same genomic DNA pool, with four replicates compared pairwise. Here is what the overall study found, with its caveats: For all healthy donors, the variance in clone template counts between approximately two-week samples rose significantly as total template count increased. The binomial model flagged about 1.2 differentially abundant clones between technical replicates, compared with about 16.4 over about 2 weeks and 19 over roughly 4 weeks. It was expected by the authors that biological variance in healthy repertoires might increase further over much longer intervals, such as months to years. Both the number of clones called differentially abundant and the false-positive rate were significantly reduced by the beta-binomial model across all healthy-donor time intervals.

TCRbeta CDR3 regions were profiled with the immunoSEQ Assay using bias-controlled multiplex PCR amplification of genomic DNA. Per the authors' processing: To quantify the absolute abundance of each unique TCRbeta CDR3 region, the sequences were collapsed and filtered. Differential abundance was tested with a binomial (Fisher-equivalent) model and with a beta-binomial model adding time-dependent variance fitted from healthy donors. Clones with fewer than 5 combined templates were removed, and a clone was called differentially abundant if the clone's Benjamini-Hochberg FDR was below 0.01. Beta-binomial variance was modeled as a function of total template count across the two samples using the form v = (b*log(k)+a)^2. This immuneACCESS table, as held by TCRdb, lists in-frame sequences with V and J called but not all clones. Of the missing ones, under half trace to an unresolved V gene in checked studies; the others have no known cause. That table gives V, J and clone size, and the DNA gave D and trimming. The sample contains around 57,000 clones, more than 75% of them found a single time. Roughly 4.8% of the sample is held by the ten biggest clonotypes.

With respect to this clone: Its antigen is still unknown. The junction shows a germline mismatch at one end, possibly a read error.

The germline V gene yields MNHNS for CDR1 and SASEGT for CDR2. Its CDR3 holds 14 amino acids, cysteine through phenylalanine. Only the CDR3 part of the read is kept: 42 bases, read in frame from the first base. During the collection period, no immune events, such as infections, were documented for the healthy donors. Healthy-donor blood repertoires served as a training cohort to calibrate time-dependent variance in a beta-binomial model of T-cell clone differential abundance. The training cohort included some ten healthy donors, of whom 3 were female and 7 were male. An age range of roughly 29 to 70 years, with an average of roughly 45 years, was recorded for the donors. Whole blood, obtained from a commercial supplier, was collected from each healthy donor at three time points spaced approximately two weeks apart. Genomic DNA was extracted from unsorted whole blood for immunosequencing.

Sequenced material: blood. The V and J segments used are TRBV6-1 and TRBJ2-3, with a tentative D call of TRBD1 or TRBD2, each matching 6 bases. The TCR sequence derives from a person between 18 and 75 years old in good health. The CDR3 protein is CASLRGTGTEGPSF. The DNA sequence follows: TGTGCCAGCCTGAGGGGGACCGGGACGGAGGGACCTAGTTTT.